This T cell receptor (beta chain) originates from a study of blood T cell repertoires in COVID-19. The wider study: Whether acute or convalescent, the COVID-19 samples came from the United States, Italy and Spain.

Some clones are missing from TCRdb's copy, which holds only in-frame ones; the method was immunoSEQ multiplex PCR. The data contain over 45,000 clones, around 80% of them seen just once; the ten biggest clones take up 5.5% to 6.5%. The CDR3 covers 16 residues. The V end lost 1 base, the J end lost 2 bases, and 14 bases lay between the germline ends. The germline gives CDR1 SGHTA, CDR2 FQGNSA. The J gene is TRBJ1-2, the V gene TRBV7-2, with no clear D. Sequences were obtained from peripheral blood. The receptor was derived from a woman aged 80 or over with acute or convalescent COVID-19. The CDR3 bases are TGTGCCAGCAGCTTAGTTGGAGGGCAGAAGAACTATGGCTACACCTTC. Translation: CASSLVGGQKNYGYTF.